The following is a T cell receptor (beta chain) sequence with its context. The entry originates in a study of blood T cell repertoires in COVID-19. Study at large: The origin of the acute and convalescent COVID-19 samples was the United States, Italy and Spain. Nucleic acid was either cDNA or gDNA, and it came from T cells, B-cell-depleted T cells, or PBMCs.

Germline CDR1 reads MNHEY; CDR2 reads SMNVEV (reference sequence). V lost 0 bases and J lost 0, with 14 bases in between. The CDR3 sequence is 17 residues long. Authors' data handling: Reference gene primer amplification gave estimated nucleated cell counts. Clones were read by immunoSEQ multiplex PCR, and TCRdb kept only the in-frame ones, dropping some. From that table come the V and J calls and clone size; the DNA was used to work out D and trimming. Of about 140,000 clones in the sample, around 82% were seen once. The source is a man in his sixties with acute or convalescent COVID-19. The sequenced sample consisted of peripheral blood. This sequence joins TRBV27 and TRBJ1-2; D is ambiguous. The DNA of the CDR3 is TGTGCCAGCAGTTTATCACAAACCCCTGGAGCTAACTATGGCTACACCTTC. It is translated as CASSLSQTPGANYGYTF.